These 19 T cell receptor beta chains originate from one sample sequenced in a study of cytomegalovirus exposure and HLA in healthy donors. The primer mix had 60 Vbeta and 13 Jbeta primers. Profiled with immunoSEQ multiplex PCR; TCRdb holds only in-frame clones, not every one. The top ten hold approximately 1.2% of the sample, which has some 190,000 clones, approximately 88% seen once. What was sequenced was PBMCs. The receptor set was obtained from a boy younger than 10 in good health and CMV-seronegative.

In this sample, this clone turned up a few times. The CDR3 nucleotides are TGTGCCAGCTCCCCGGGGAGGGCCTACGAGCAGTACTTC. Amino acids: CASSPGRAYEQYF. The chain uses TRBV6-5 and TRBJ2-7; 7 nucleotides line up with TRBD2. Losses at the gene ends were 8 bases for V and 2 bases for J; bases not matched to a gene: 6. The CDR3 loop spans 13 amino acids. Looked up from germline, CDR1 is MNHEY and CDR2 is SVGAGI.

The chain recombines TRBV4-2 with TRBJ2-2; D ambiguous. The V end lost 5 bases, the J end lost 1 base, and 8 bases lay between the germline ends. This CDR3 is built from 14 residues. Germline V gives CDR1 LGHNA, CDR2 YNFKEQ. CDR3 sequence: CASSIYGNTGELFF. CDR3 bases: TGTGCCAGCAGCATCTACGGGAACACCGGGGAGCTGTTTTTT.

V and J are TRBV7-2 and TRBJ2-1; 10 bases align to TRBD2. CDR1 and CDR2 (germline): SGHTA, FQGNSA. The junction had 13 bases not matched to a gene; V was cut back by 4 bases and J by 7 bases. CDR3 length: 17 residues. The CDR3 loop reads CASSSLPLAGGWNEQFF. The CDR3 nucleotides read TGTGCCAGCAGCTCCCTTCCTTTAGCGGGAGGATGGAATGAGCAGTTCTTC.

In its sample, this clone was seen once. This chain joins TRBV27 and TRBJ2-5, with D uncertain. Germline V CDR1 and CDR2: MNHEY, SMNVEV (reference sequence). V shed 0 bases and J shed 4 bases, with 12 bases lying between them. The CDR3 is made up of 15 amino acids. This CDR3 reads CASSLSPIGTETQYF. In DNA, the CDR3 is TGTGCCAGCAGTTTATCCCCCATCGGTACAGAGACCCAGTACTTC.

This clone was seen more than once but under ten times. The chain joins TRBV19 to TRBJ1-1; TRBD1 matches 7 bases. Germline lookup yields CDR1 LNHDA and CDR2 SQIVND (reference sequence). The CDR3 sequence is 15 residues long. V gave up 6 bases and J gave up 4 bases; unmatched junction bases: 11. In DNA, the CDR3 is TGTGCCAGTAGCGGGACAGCTCCACGGGGCACTGAAGCTTTCTTT. Encoded protein: CASSGTAPRGTEAFF.

The J gene is TRBJ1-2, the V gene TRBV19; D not resolved. Germline V gene sequence: CDR1 LNHDA, CDR2 SQIVND (reference sequence). The CDR3 spans 11 residues. V lost 5 bases, J lost 8 bases, and 9 bases lay in between. CDR3 amino acids: CASSEGRGYTF. CDR3 sequence (DNA): TGTGCCAGTAGTGAAGGGAGAGGCTACACCTTC.

For the CDR3, the DNA is TGTGCCAGTGCCGGGACACTTCTCTATGGCTACACCTTC. Translated: CASAGTLLYGYTF. J is TRBJ1-2 and V is TRBV19; D is perhaps TRBD1 (6 bases). The CDR3 runs to 13 residues. CDR1 LNHDA and CDR2 SQIVND come from the germline V gene (reference sequence). Deletions cut 8 bases from V and 4 bases from J, with 14 bases between.

The V call is TRBV4-1, the J call TRBJ1-6; D not certain. Trimming shortened V by 4 bases and J by 0 bases, and 10 bases separated the two germline ends. Germline V gene sequence: CDR1 MGHRA, CDR2 YSYEKL. There are 16 residues in the CDR3. The CDR3 DNA reads TGCGCCAGCAGCCTAGCAGAGAGCTCCTATAATTCACCCCTCCACTTT. Translating gives CASSLAESSYNSPLHF.

V gene TRBV4-3 combines with J gene TRBJ2-1; 14 nucleotides agree with TRBD2. Germline V gene data show CDR1 as LGHNA and CDR2 as YSLEER. This CDR3 contains 19 residues. V lost 5 bases, J lost 6 bases, and 15 bases stayed unmatched. The CDR3 here is CASSYQGGTSGRFLNEQFF. CDR3 sequence (DNA): TGCGCCAGCAGCTATCAAGGAGGGACTAGCGGGAGATTTCTCAATGAGCAGTTCTTC.

The genes are TRBV12-5 and TRBJ2-5, with D tentatively TRBD1 (7 bases). The end of the DNA aligns better with TRBJ2-7, so the J call may be wrong. The germline CDR1 and CDR2 sequences are LGHNT and FRNRAP. CDR3 length: 16 amino acids. The CDR3 loop is CASGLPMTGRFHEQYF. As DNA, the CDR3 is TGTGCTAGTGGTTTGCCTATGACAGGGAGGTTTCACGAGCAGTACTTC.

The chain links TRBV2 to TRBJ2-3; TRBD2 matches 9 bases. V was clipped by 5 bases and J by 4 bases; unmatched bases: 4. The germline gives CDR1 SNHLY, CDR2 FYNNEI. This CDR3 comprises 14 residues. The CDR3 DNA reads TGTGCCAGCAGTTCGAGCGGGGGGCCAGATACGCAGTATTTT. It specifies CASSSSGGPDTQYF.

V is TRBV6-5 and J is TRBJ2-1, with 7 bases that match TRBD1. This CDR3 is built from 12 residues. CDR1 and CDR2 (germline): MNHEY, SVGAGI. After removal of 0 bases from V and 12 bases from J, the junction contained 2 bases not matched to a gene. In nucleotides, the CDR3 is TGTGCCAGCAGTTACTCACGGGACAGGCAGTTCTTC. Protein product: CASSYSRDRQFF.

The gene calls are TRBV4-1 and TRBJ1-1; tentatively, D is TRBD1 (6 bases). The germline CDR1 and CDR2 sequences are MGHRA and YSYEKL. This CDR3 contains 15 residues. Trimming stripped 2 bases from V and 10 bases from J, with 20 bases between. The CDR3 reads CASSQPTPTGFLAFF. The DNA for the CDR3 is TGCGCCAGCAGCCAACCAACCCCCACAGGGTTCTTAGCTTTCTTT.

This clone was recorded a few times. V and J are TRBV4-3 and TRBJ2-2, with a weak D call TRBD1 (5 bases). Germline V CDR1 and CDR2: LGHNA, YSLEER. With 0 bases removed from V and 3 bases from J, the gap between germline ends came to 8 bases. There are 15 residues in the CDR3. CDR3 nucleotides: TGCGCCAGCAGCCAAGACAGGGTATACACCGGGGAGCTGTTTTTT. As protein: CASSQDRVYTGELFF.

V and J are TRBV5-1 and TRBJ1-3, with D possibly matching TRBD1 (6 bases). V was shortened by 6 bases and J by 2 bases, with 15 bases between the two germline ends. The CDR3 sequence is 15 residues long. CDR1 and CDR2 (germline): SGHRS, YFSETQ. The CDR3 protein is CASKRGGEPGNTIYF. The DNA for the CDR3 is TGCGCCAGCAAAAGGGGGGGAGAACCTGGAAACACCATATATTTT.

This chain joins TRBV30 and TRBJ2-1, with 9 bases aligning to TRBD2. CDR3 size: 15 residues. The V segment lost 8 bases and the J segment 9 bases; nucleotides outside the gene matches: 17. CDR1 GTSNPN and CDR2 SVGIG come from the germline V gene (reference sequence). This CDR3 reads CAAGGGGANGGEQFF. The CDR3 nucleotides are TGTGCCGCGGGGGGCGGGGGGGCCAATGGCGGTGAGCAGTTCTTC.

V and J are TRBV13 and TRBJ2-5; 12 bases fit TRBD2. The CDR3 contains 16 residues. Trimming at V came to 2 bases and at J to 3 bases, leaving 4 bases not matched to a gene. Germline CDR1 and CDR2: PRHDT and FYEKMQ (reference sequence). CDR3 sequence: CASSLRASGREETQYF. In DNA, the CDR3 is TGTGCCAGCAGCTTACGGGCTAGCGGGAGGGAAGAGACCCAGTACTTC.

This clone was seen just once. The chain carries TRBV15 and TRBJ2-1, with TRBD2 matching 12 bases. The germline V gene has CDR1 LNHNV and CDR2 YYDKDF (reference sequence). This CDR3 is built from 15 residues. The trim removed 6 bases at V and 12 bases at J, leaving 12 bases unmatched. CDR3 sequence reads: CATSLRAGTSGLQFF. The CDR3 nucleotides read TGTGCCACCAGTCTCAGAGCCGGGACTAGCGGGCTGCAGTTCTTC.

This rearrangement joins TRBV30 to TRBJ1-3; D possibly corresponds to TRBD1 (6 bases). This CDR3 has 13 residues. Looked up from germline, CDR1 is GTSNPN and CDR2 is SVGIG (reference sequence). Trimming removed 4 bases at V and 0 bases at J, with 7 bases between. Written as DNA, the CDR3 is TGTGCCTGGACCAGGGGCTCTGGAAACACCATATATTTT. Its translation is CAWTRGSGNTIYF.